Below, 19 T cell receptor beta chains from the same sample are listed, as sequenced in a study of PD-1 blockade in classical Hodgkin lymphoma. Brentuximab vedotin exposure varied, and every patient relapsed after autologous stem cell transplantation. Sequencing was performed with immunoSEQ multiplex PCR; in TCRdb, only in-frame clones are kept and a portion is missing. The table includes about 43,000 clones, about 65% detected once. The sample here was peripheral blood mononuclear cells (PBMCs), taken before the second cycle of nivolumab. The receptors were gathered from a human donor with classical Hodgkin lymphoma.

The chain carries TRBV18 and TRBJ2-7, with D possibly called TRBD1 or TRBD2 (5 bases each). The V end was cut by 2 bases, the J end by 4 bases, with 6 bases between. This CDR3 has 12 residues. Germline V lookup: CDR1 KGHSH, CDR2 LQKENI. CDR3 bases: TGTGCCAGCTCACCAGGGGGTTACGAGCAGTACTTC. Its protein product is CASSPGGYEQYF.

The count of this clone is one. This chain links TRBV7-6 with TRBJ1-1; no definite D call. Germline loops: CDR1 SGHVS, CDR2 FNYEAQ. This CDR3 has 13 residues. Trimming took off 3 bases at V and 7 bases at J, with 12 bases between the two ends. The CDR3 loop reads CASSLPVGGEAFF. The CDR3 nucleotides are TGTGCCAGCAGCTTGCCAGTGGGAGGTGAAGCTTTCTTT.

V gene TRBV5-6 combines with J gene TRBJ1-3; no clear D. Trimming took off 1 base at V and 0 bases at J, with 5 bases between the two ends. Germline V gene sequence: CDR1 SGHDT, CDR2 YYEEEE. The CDR3 loop spans 14 amino acids. This CDR3 reads CASSLLSSGNTIYF. CDR3 DNA sequence: TGTGCCAGCAGCTTGCTTAGCTCTGGAAACACCATATATTTT.

The rearrangement uses TRBV6-1 and TRBJ2-7, with 12 bases matching TRBD1. Germline V gene data show CDR1 as MNHNS and CDR2 as SASEGT. This CDR3 comprises 14 residues. Unmatched junction bases numbered 6, after V lost 6 bases and J lost 6 bases. This chain's CDR3 is CASRPGQGASEQYF. The CDR3 region has the DNA TGTGCCAGCAGGCCGGGACAGGGGGCTTCCGAGCAGTACTTC.

This clone was seen more than once but under ten times. V is TRBV30 and J is TRBJ2-7, with D uncertain. In germline, CDR1 is GTSNPN, CDR2 SVGIG (reference sequence). Trimming left V 4 bases short and J 5 bases short, with 15 bases between. The CDR3 sequence is 13 residues long. This CDR3 is CAWNSVPLNEQYF. For the CDR3, the DNA is TGTGCCTGGAATTCAGTACCCCTGAACGAGCAGTACTTC.

The rearrangement uses TRBV7-9 and TRBJ2-7; unclear D gene. V was shortened by 1 base and J by 0 bases, with 10 bases between the two germline ends. Germline V gene lookup returns CDR1 SEHNR and CDR2 FQNEAQ (reference sequence). The CDR3 extends over 15 amino acids. CDR3 sequence reads: CASSLDGSPSYEQYF. The CDR3, as DNA: TGTGCCAGCAGCTTAGACGGCAGCCCCTCCTACGAGCAGTACTTC. The entire variable domain, with the rest obtained from reference TRBV7-9 and TRBJ2-7, is as follows: DTGVSQNPRHKITKRGQNVTFRCDPISEHNRLYWYRQTLGQGPEFLTYFQNEAQLEKSRLLSDRFSAERPKGSFSTLEIQRTEQGDSAMYLCASSLDGSPSYEQYFGPGTRLTVT.

The gene calls are TRBV27 and TRBJ1-6; no reliable D call. CDR1 and CDR2 (germline): MNHEY, SMNVEV (reference sequence). Deletions cut 2 bases from V and 4 bases from J, with 9 bases between. The CDR3 length is 15 residues. CDR3 sequence (DNA): TGTGCCAGCAGTTTAAGCCTAATATATAATTCACCCCTCCACTTT. It translates to CASSLSLIYNSPLHF.

This clone was picked up one time. V gene TRBV4-1 combines with J gene TRBJ2-5, with D possibly matching TRBD1 (5 bases). From germline, CDR1 is MGHRA and CDR2 YSYEKL. V lost 0 bases, J lost 1 base, and 9 bases lay in between. The CDR3 loop spans 15 amino acids. In DNA, the CDR3 is TGCGCCAGCAGCCAAGATCCCAGGGTCCAAGAGACCCAGTACTTC. Encoded protein: CASSQDPRVQETQYF.

V gene TRBV11-2 combines with J gene TRBJ1-1; D gene uncertain. From germline, CDR1 is SGHAT and CDR2 FQNNGV. V dropped 1 base and J dropped 2 bases, with 8 bases sitting between them. The length of the CDR3 is 14 residues. CDR3 DNA sequence: TGTGCCAGCAGCTTAGCCAGCAGAAACACTGAAGCTTTCTTT. It is translated as CASSLASRNTEAFF.

J is TRBJ1-1 and V is TRBV6-1, with D unclear. The CDR3 has 15 amino acids. In germline, CDR1 is MNHNS, CDR2 SASEGT. V was trimmed by 2 bases and J by 1 base, leaving 11 bases between them. CDR3 bases: TGTGCCAGCAGTGAACGAGGGCGAAGGAACACTGAAGCTTTCTTT. It is translated as CASSERGRRNTEAFF.

The chain employs TRBV13 and TRBJ1-1; TRBD1 might be the D (5 bases). Germline CDR1 and CDR2: PRHDT and FYEKMQ (reference sequence). Trimming removed 5 bases from V and 4 bases from J, with 14 bases in between. The CDR3 sequence is 14 residues long. The chain's CDR3 is CASSPSGGSTEAFF. The CDR3 region has the DNA TGTGCCAGCAGCCCGTCGGGGGGGAGCACTGAAGCTTTCTTT. The entire variable domain, with the rest obtained from reference TRBV13 and TRBJ1-1, is as follows: AAGVIQSPRHLIKEKRETATLKCYPIPRHDTVYWYQQGPGQDPQFLISFYEKMQSDKGSIPDRFSAQQFSDYHSELNMSSLELGDSALYFCASSPSGGSTEAFFGQGTRLTVV.

The rearrangement uses TRBV5-3 and TRBJ1-1, with no clear D. TRBV5-3 is reported as an ORF; its role is uncertain. This CDR3 contains 12 residues. The germline V and J ends were trimmed by 2 bases and 7 bases, with 9 bases remaining between them. For the CDR3, the DNA is TGTGCCAGAAGCTTCAGGAGGAGTGAAGCTTTCTTT. Protein sequence: CARSFRRSEAFF.

As to this clone: A read error may produce the germline difference seen at one junction end. The chain has TRBV7-2 and TRBJ1-1; D possibly corresponds to TRBD1 (5 bases). The CDR3 is 15 amino acids. Germline V gene data show CDR1 as SGHTA and CDR2 as FQGNSA. The CDR3 DNA reads TGTGCCAGCAGGCTTGCGTTAGGGGAGAACGCTGAAGCTTTCTTT. The encoded protein is CASRLALGENAEAFF.

CDR3 protein: CASSERSGAGELFF. The CDR3 DNA sequence: TGTGCCAGCAGTGAAAGGTCAGGGGCCGGGGAGCTGTTTTTT. The J gene is TRBJ2-2, the V gene TRBV6-1; D is possibly TRBD1 (6 bases). V lost 2 bases and J lost 6, with 10 bases in between. The V gene's germline CDR1 is MNHNS and CDR2 SASEGT. The CDR3 consists of 14 residues.

The chain recombines TRBV29-1 with TRBJ2-5; the D is unclear. Germline assignment: CDR1 SQVTM and CDR2 ANQGSEA. The CDR3 has 10 residues. Trimming stripped 3 bases from V and 5 bases from J, with 4 bases between. The CDR3 reads CSVDGETQYF. CDR3 bases: TGCAGCGTTGACGGGGAGACCCAGTACTTC.

J is TRBJ2-7 and V is TRBV6-5, with 7 bases fitting TRBD2. Germline V gives CDR1 MNHEY, CDR2 SVGAGI. The trim removed 6 bases at V and 0 bases at J, leaving 5 bases unmatched. CDR3 length: 14 amino acids. CDR3 region: CASSMAGASYEQYF. CDR3 in DNA: TGTGCCAGCAGCATGGCGGGAGCCTCCTACGAGCAGTACTTC.

The chain is built from TRBV13 and TRBJ2-7; D is unclear. CDR1 and CDR2 (germline): PRHDT, FYEKMQ (reference sequence). V was pared by 4 bases and J by 4 bases, with 11 bases between. CDR3 length: 13 amino acids. For the CDR3, the DNA is TGTGCCAGCAGCTCAGGAGATAAGTACGAGCAGTACTTC. Encoded protein: CASSSGDKYEQYF.

The rearrangement uses TRBV6-5 and TRBJ2-7; 11 nucleotides align to TRBD2. The CDR3 runs 16 residues. CDR1 MNHEY and CDR2 SVGAGI come from the germline V gene. The junction had 7 bases not matched to a gene; V was cut back by 4 bases and J by 2 bases. The CDR3 spells CASSLLAGGGAYEQYF. The DNA for the CDR3 is TGTGCCAGCAGTTTGCTAGCGGGAGGTGGGGCCTACGAGCAGTACTTC.

The chain uses TRBV30 and TRBJ1-4; D remains ambiguous. There are 14 residues in the CDR3. The V gene lost 0 bases and the J gene lost 8 bases, with 13 bases spanning the gap. Germline assignment: CDR1 GTSNPN and CDR2 SVGIG (reference sequence). CDR3 nucleotides: TGTGCCTGGAGTGTGCGTGGGCCTGGGGAAAAACTGTTTTTT. It encodes CAWSVRGPGEKLFF.